This is a list of T cell receptor beta chains from one sample in a study of regulatory T cells in long-lasting Graves disease. MiXCR, applied by TCRdb to the multiplex PCR reads, yields one record per CDR3 protein. The profile shows around 500,000 distinct CDR3 sequences, less than 25% of them singletons. The sequenced sample was peripheral blood mononuclear cells (PBMCs), obtained when the disease was refractory, from a patient treated with antithyroid drugs. The receptors were sampled from a female donor with Graves disease. The CDR3 runs from the conserved cysteine through the conserved F or W. The D gene is left open where the match is weak. The size field is filled for only some rows; it gives once, few, many or a size class.

d_call	v_call	j_call	clone_size	cdr3_aa	cdr3_nt
.	TRBV28	TRBJ2-2	many	CASSSPPPLTELFF	TGTGCCAGCAGTTCGCCCCCGCCCCTCACCGAGCTGTTTTTT
.	TRBV7-3	TRBJ2-7	few	CASSFQREQYF	TGTGCCAGCAGCTTCCAGCGTGAGCAGTACTTC
.	TRBV28	TRBJ2-7	many	CASSFPSGAPDDYEQYF	TGTGCCAGCAGTTTCCCCTCCGGGGCCCCCGACGATTACGAGCAGTACTTC
TRBD1	TRBV7-8	TRBJ2-7	.	CASSCRDRVLCEQYF	TGTGCCAGCAGCTGCCGGGACAGGGTCCTTTGCGAGCAGTACTTC
.	TRBV29-1	TRBJ2-3	.	CSQTDGRSTDTQYF	TGCAGCCAGACTGACGGACGTAGCACAGATACGCAGTATTTT
.	TRBV28	TRBJ2-3	few	CASSLTLGLKGYF	TGTGCCAGCAGTTTAACCCTCGGATTAAAGGGGTATTTT
.	TRBV5-1	TRBJ1-2	.	CASSIGTQETYGYTF	TGCGCCAGCAGCATCGGGACCCAGGAAACCTATGGCTACACCTTC
TRBD2	TRBV25-1	TRBJ2-1	few	CASRPGLADIYNEQFF	TGTGCCAGCAGGCCAGGACTAGCGGACATCTACAATGAGCAGTTCTTC
TRBD1	TRBV28	TRBJ1-6	many	CASTSGGNPNNSPLHF	TGTGCCAGCACCTCAGGGGGAAACCCTAATAATTCACCCCTCCACTTT
TRBD1	TRBV20-1	TRBJ1-3	few	CSARGPLGTAGNTIYF	TGCAGTGCTAGAGGGCCCCTTGGGACAGCAGGAAACACCATATATTTT
.	TRBV10-2	TRBJ2-7	few	CASKTGLLTYEQYF	TGCGCCAGCAAGACCGGACTCCTAACCTACGAGCAGTACTTC
TRBD2	TRBV11-3	TRBJ2-7	many	CASSPFSGRAAIYEQYF	TGTGCCAGCAGCCCATTTAGCGGGAGGGCCGCGATTTACGAGCAGTACTTC
.	TRBV10-3	TRBJ2-3	.	CATRSAAAADTQYF	TGTGCCACCCGGAGTGCGGCGGCGGCGGATACGCAGTATTTT
TRBD1	TRBV6-1	TRBJ2-7	many	CASVDRGVYEQYF	TGTGCCAGCGTCGACAGGGGCGTCTACGAGCAGTACTTC
.	TRBV7-3	TRBJ2-5	many	CASSPAGTDAGTQYF	TGTGCCAGCAGCCCTGCGGGGACAGATGCTGGGACCCAGTACTTC
.	TRBV7-2	TRBJ2-5	many	CASSPGTTYQETQYF	TGTGCCAGCAGCCCAGGGACCACGTACCAAGAGACCCAGTACTTC
.	TRBV18	TRBJ1-5	many	CASSQGPGNQPQHF	TGTGCCAGCAGTCAGGGCCCGGGCAATCAGCCCCAGCATTTT
.	TRBV2	TRBJ1-4	many	CASSGELTAATNEKLFF	TGTGCCAGCTCCGGGGAATTGACGGCAGCAACTAATGAAAAACTGTTTTTT
.	TRBV11-2	TRBJ1-2	many	CASSLAVEGPNYGYTF	TGTGCCAGCAGCTTAGCGGTCGAAGGCCCCAACTATGGCTACACCTTC
.	TRBV29-1	TRBJ1-1	.	CSVGPREAFF	TGCAGCGTGGGGCCTCGGGAAGCTTTCTTT
.	TRBV27	TRBJ2-1	few	CAILVGGEQFF	TGTGCCATCCTTGTAGGTGGTGAGCAGTTCTTC
TRBD1	TRBV24-1	TRBJ2-5	many	CATSTGTAPWETQYF	TGTGCCACCAGTACCGGGACAGCACCTTGGGAGACCCAGTACTTC
.	TRBV30	TRBJ2-7	.	CAWSVLSGAYEQYF	TGTGCCTGGAGTGTACTAAGCGGCGCCTACGAGCAGTACTTC